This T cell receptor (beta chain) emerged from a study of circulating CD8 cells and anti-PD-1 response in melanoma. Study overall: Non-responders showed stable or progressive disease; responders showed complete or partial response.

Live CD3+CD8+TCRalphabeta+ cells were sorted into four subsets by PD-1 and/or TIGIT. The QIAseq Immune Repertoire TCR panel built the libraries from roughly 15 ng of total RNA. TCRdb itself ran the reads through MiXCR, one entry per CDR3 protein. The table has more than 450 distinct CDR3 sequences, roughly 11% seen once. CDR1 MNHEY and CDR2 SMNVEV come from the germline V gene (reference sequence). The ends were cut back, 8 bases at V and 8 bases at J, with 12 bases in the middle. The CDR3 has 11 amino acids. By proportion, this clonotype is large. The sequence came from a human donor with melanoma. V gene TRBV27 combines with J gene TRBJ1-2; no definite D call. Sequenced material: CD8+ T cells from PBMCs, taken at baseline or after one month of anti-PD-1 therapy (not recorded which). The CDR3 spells CASLVGKGYTF. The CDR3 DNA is TGTGCCAGCTTGGTCGGTAAGGGCTACACCTTC.